This paragraph reports one TCR beta chain. This specimen comes from a study of blood T cell repertoires in COVID-19. Germline V CDR1 and CDR2: KGHDR, SFDVKD. The CDR3 loop spans 14 amino acids. The trim removed 6 bases at V and 6 bases at J, leaving 4 bases unmatched. Produced via immunoSEQ multiplex PCR; TCRdb's table is partial and in-frame only. This sample has some 99,000 clones, with around 90% found just once. Sequencing was carried out using peripheral blood. The clonotype originates from a human donor with COVID-19, enrolled during active disease. The donor label of this sample is uncertain. The chain links TRBV24-1 to TRBJ1-2; 12 bases are shared with TRBD1. CDR3 nucleotides: TGTGCCACCAGTCCCGGGACAGGGGGCGATGGCTACACCTTC. This codes for CATSPGTGGDGYTF.